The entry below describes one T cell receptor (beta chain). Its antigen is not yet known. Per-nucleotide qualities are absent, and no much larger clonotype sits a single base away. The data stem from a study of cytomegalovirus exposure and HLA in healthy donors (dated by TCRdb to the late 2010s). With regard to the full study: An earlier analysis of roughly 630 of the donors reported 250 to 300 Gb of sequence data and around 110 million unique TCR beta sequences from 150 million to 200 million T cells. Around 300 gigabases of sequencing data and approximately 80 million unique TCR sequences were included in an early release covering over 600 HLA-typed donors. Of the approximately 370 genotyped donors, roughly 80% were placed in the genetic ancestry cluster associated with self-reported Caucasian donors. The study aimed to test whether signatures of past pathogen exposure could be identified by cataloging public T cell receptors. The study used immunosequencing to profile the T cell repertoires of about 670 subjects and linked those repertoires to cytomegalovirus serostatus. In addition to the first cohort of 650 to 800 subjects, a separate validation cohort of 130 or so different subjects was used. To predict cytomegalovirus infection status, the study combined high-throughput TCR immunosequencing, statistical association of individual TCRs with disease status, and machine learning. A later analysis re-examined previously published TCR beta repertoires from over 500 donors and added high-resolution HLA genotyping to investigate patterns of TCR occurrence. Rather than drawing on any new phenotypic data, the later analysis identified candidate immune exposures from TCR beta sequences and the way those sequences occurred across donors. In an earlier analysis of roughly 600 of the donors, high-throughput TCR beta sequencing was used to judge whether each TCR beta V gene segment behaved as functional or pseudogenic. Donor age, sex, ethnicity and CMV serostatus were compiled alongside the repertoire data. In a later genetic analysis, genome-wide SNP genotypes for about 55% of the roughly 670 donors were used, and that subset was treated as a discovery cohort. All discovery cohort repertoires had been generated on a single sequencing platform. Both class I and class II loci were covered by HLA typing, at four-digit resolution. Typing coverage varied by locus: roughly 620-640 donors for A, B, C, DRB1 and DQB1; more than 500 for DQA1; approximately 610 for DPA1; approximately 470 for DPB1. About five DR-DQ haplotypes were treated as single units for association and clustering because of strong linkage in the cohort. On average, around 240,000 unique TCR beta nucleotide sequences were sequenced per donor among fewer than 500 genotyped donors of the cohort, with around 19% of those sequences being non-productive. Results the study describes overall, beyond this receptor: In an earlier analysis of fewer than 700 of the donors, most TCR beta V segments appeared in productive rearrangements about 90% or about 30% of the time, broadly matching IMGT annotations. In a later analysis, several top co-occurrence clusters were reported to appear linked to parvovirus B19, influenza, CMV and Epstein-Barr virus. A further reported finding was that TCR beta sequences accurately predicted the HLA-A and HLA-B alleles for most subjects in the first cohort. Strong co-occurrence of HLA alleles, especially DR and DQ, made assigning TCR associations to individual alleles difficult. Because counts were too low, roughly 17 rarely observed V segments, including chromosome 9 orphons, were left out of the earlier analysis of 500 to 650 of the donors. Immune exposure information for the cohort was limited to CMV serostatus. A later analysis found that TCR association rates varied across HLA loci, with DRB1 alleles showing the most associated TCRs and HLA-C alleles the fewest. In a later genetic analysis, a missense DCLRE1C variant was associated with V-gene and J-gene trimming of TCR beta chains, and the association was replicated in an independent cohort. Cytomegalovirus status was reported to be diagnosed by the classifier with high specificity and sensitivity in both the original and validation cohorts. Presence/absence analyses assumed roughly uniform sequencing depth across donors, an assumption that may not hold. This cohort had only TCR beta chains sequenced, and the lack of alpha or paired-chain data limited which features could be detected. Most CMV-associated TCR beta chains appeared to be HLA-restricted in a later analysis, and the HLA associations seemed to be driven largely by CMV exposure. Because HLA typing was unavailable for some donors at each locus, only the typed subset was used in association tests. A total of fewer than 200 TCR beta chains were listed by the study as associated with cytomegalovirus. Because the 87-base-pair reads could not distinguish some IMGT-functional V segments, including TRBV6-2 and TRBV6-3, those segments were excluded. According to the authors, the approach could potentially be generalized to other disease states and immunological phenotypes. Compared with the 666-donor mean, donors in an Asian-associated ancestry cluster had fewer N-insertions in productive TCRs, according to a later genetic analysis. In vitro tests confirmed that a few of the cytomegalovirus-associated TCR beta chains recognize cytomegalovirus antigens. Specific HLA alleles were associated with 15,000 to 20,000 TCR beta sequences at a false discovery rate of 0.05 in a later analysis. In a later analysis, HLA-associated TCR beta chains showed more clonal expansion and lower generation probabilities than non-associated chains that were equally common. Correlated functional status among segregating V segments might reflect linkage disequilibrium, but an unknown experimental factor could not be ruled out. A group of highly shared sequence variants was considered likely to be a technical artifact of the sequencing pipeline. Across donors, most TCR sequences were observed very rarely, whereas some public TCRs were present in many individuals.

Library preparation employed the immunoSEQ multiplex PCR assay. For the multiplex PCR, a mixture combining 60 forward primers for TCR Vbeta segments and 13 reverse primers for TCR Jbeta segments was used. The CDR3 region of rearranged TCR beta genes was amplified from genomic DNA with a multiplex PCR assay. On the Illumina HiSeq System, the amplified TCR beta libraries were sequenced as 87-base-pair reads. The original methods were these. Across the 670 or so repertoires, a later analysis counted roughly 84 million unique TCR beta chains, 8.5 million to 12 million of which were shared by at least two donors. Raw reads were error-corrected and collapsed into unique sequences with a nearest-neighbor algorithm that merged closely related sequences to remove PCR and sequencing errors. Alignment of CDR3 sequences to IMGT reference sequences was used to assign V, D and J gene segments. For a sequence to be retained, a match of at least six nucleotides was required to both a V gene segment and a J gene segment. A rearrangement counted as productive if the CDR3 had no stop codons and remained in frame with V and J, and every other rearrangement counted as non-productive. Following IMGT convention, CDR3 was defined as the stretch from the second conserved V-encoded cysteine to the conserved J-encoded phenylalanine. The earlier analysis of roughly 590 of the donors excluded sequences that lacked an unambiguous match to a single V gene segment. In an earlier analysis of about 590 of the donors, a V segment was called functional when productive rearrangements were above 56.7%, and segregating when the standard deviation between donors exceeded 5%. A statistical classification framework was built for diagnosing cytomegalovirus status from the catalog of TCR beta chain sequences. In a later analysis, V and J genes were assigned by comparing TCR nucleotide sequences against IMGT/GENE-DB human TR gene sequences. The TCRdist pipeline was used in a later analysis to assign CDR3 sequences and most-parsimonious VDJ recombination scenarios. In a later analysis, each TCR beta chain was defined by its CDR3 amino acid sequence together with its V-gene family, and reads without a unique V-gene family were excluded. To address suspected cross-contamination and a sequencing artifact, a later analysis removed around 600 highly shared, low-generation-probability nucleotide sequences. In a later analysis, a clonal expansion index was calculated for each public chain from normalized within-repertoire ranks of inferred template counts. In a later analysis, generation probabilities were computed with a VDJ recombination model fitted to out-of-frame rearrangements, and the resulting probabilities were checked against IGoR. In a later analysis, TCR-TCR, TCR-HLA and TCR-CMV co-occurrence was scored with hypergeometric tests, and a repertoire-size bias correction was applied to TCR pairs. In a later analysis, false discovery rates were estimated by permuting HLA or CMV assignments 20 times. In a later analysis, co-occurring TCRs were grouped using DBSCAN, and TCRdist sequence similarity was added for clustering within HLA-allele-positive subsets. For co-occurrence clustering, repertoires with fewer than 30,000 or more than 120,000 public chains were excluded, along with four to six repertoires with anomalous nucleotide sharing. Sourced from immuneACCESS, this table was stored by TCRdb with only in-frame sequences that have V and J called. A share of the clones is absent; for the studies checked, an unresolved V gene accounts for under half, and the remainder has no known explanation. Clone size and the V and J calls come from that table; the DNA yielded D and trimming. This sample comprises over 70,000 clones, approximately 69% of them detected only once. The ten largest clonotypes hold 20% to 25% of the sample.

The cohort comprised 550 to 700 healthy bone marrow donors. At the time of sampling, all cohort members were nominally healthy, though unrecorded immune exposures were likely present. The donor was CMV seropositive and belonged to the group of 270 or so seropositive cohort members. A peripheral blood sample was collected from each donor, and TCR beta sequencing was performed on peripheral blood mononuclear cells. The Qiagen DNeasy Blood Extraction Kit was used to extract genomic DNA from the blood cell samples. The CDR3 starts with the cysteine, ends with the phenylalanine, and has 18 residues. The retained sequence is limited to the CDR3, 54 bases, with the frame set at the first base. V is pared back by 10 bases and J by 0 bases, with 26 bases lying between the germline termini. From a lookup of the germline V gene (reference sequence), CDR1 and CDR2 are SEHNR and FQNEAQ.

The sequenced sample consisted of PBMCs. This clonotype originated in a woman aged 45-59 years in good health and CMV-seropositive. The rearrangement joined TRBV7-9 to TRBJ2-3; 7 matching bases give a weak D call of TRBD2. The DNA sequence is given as TGTGCCACCCCGAGGGGGGTAGCGGGTCAAAGGAGCACAGATACGCAGTATTTT. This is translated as CATPRGVAGQRSTDTQYF.